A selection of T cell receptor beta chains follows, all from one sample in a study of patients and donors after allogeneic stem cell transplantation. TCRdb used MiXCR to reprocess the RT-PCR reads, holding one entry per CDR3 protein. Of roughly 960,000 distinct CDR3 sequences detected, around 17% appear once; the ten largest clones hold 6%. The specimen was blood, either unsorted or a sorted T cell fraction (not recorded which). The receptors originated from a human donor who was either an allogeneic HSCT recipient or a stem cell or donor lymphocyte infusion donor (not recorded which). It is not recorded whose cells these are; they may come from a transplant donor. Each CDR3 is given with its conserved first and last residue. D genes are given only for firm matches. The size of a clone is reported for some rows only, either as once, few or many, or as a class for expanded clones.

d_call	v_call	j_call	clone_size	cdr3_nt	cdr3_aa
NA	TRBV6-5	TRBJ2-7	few	TGTGCCAGCGGTTTACATGGGGTATCCTACGAGCAGTACTTC	CASGLHGVSYEQYF
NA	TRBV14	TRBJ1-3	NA	TGTGCCAGCAGCCAAGATAAGGGGATCTCTGGAAACACCATATATTTT	CASSQDKGISGNTIYF
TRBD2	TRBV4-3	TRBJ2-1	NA	TGCGCCAGCAGCCAAGAGGTAGCGGGGGTACTCAATGAGCAGTTCTTC	CASSQEVAGVLNEQFF
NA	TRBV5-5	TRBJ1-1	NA	TGTGCCAGCAGCTCTCAAACCGGGACCTCGAACACTGAAGCTTTCTTT	CASSSQTGTSNTEAFF
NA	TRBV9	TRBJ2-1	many	TGTGCCAGCAGCGTAGATGGCGGGAAGGGGTACAATGAGCAGTTCTTC	CASSVDGGKGYNEQFF
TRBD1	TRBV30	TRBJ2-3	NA	TGTGCCTGGAGTGTAGGGGGCCTTTGGGGAGATACGCAGTATTTT	CAWSVGGLWGDTQYF
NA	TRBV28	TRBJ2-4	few	TGTGCCAGCAGAGGACACACAATCGGGTGGGCCAAAAACATTCAGTACTTC	CASRGHTIGWAKNIQYF
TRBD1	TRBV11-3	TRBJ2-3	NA	TGTGCCAGCAGCACCAGGGACAGGGGGACAGATACGCAGTATTTT	CASSTRDRGTDTQYF
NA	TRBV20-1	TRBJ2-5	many	TGCAGTGCTAGAGAAGAGACCCAGTACTTC	CSAREETQYF
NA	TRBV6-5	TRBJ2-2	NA	TGTGCCAGCAGTTATTTCAACACCGGGGAGCTGTTTTTT	CASSYFNTGELFF
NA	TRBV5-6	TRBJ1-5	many	TGTGCCAGCAGCTTGGCCGAGGGATGGGGCAATCAGCCCCAGCATTTT	CASSLAEGWGNQPQHF
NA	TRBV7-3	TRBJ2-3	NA	TGTGCCAGCAGCTTAAACCCTAGCTACAGCACAGATACGCAGTATTTT	CASSLNPSYSTDTQYF
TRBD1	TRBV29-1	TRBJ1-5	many	TGCAGCGCCGACGTCGACGAGGGACAGGCAAATCAGCCCCAGCATTTT	CSADVDEGQANQPQHF
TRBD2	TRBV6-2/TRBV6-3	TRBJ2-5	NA	TGTGCCAGCAGACTTAGCGGGAGAGGGCGAGAGACCCAGTACTTC	CASRLSGRGRETQYF
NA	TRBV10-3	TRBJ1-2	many	TGTGCCATCAGCCCGGGACAAACTATTAACTATGGCTACACCTTC	CAISPGQTINYGYTF
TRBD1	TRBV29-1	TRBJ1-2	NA	TGCAGCGTACAAGTTGGACAGGGGCCGGCTGGCTACACCTTC	CSVQVGQGPAGYTF
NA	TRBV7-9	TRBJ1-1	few	TGTGCCAGCATTCGGAAGGCGAACACTGAAGCTTTCTTT	CASIRKANTEAFF
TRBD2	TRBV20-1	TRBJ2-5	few	TGCAGTGCTAGAGTCGGACTAGCGGGTGGAGAGACCCAGTACTTC	CSARVGLAGGETQYF
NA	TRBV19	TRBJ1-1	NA	TGTGCCAGTCCCCCAGCCCGCGGGTATATGAACACTGAAGCTTTCTTT	CASPPARGYMNTEAFF
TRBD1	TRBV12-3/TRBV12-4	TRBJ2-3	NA	TGTGCCACCGACAGGGGGAACACAGATACGCAGTATTTT	CATDRGNTDTQYF
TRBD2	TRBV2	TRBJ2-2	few	TGTGCCAGCAGGGAAATAAGGCCGGGACTACCCACCGGGGAGCTGTTTTTT	CASREIRPGLPTGELFF
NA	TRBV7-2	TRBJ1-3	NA	TGTGCCAGCAGCTTAGATGAGGGTACTGGAAACACCATATATTTT	CASSLDEGTGNTIYF
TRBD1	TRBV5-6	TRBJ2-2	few	TGTGCCAGCAGCTTTTTCTGGTCGGACAGGGAGGACACCGGGGAGCTGTTTTTT	CASSFFWSDREDTGELFF
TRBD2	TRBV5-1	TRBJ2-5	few	TGCGCCAGCAGCACCGGGACTAGCGGGAGGGGAGAGACCCAGTACTTC	CASSTGTSGRGETQYF
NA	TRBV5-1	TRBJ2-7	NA	TGCGCCACTCGGTTGGAGCAGTACTTC	CATRLEQYF
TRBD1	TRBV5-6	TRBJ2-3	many	TGTGCCAGCAGCCTACTTGGGACAGGGGACACAGATACGCAGTATTTT	CASSLLGTGDTDTQYF
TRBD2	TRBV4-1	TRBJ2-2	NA	TGCGCCAGCAGCCAAGTCGTTGGCGGGGGGCCCCTCGGGGAGCTGTTTTTT	CASSQVVGGGPLGELFF
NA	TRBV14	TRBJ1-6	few	TGTGCCAGCAGCCAAGCGACAGGCAGAAATTCACCCCTCCACTTT	CASSQATGRNSPLHF
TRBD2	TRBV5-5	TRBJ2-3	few	TGTGCCAGCAGCTTGGCCTCGGCGGGAGGGCCCAGCACAGATACGCAGTATTTT	CASSLASAGGPSTDTQYF
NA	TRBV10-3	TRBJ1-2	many	TGTGCCATCAGTGAGGGGGGAGACTATGGCTACACCTTC	CAISEGGDYGYTF
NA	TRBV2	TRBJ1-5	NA	TGTGCCAGCAGTGAATCCGGGCTCAATCAGCCCCAGCATTTT	CASSESGLNQPQHF
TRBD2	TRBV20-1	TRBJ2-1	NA	TGCAGTGCTAGATTACTAGCGGGAGGCTACAATGAGCAGTTCTTC	CSARLLAGGYNEQFF
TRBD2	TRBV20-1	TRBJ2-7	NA	TGCAGTGCTAGAGTTTTAGCGGGAGAGGGCTACGAGCAGTACTTC	CSARVLAGEGYEQYF
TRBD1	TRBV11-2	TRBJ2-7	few	TGTGCCAGCAGCCTCCAGGGGACAGGGGGCTACGAGCAGTACTTC	CASSLQGTGGYEQYF
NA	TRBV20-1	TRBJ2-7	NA	TGCAGTGCTTGCCCCAGGAGCTCCTACGAGCAGTACTTC	CSACPRSSYEQYF
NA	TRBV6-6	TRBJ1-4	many	TGTGCCAGCAGTTCCCGCGGTGAAAAACTGTTTTTT	CASSSRGEKLFF
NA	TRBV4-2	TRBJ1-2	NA	TGTGCCAGCAGCCAAGATGGAGCAGGGTTTTTTTATGGCTACACCTTC	CASSQDGAGFFYGYTF